The entry below describes one T cell receptor (beta chain). Its antigen is undetermined. Germline lookup yields CDR1 MGHRA and CDR2 YSYEKL. CDR3 length: 16 residues. The V and J ends lost 0 bases and 8 bases respectively, with 19 bases between them. Sequencing was at survey level. Measured with immunoSEQ multiplex PCR; TCRdb has only the in-frame clones, and not every one. The data show about 95,000 clones, about three quarters seen once. The sample is drawn from a study of fetal regulatory T cell absence and autoimmunity. Study context: The IPEX patients lacked clinical diabetes but had exocrine pancreas autoimmunity.

Study-wide results and caveats: Pancreas TCRs were oligoclonally enriched versus cord blood, some clones over 85-fold. Broadly similar TRB gene family usage was seen in pancreas and cord blood.

The receptor's source is a male donor with IPEX syndrome. This chain uses TRBV4-1 with TRBJ1-2, with a possible D match to TRBD1 (5 bases). The specimen was pancreas tissue. DNA of the CDR3: TGCGCCAGCAGCCAAGACTCTACGGGACGATTAGGAGGCTACACCTTC. Amino acid sequence: CASSQDSTGRLGGYTF.